These T cell receptor beta chains were read from a single sample in a study of PD-1 blockade in classical Hodgkin lymphoma. Method: immunoSEQ multiplex PCR; TCRdb's copy keeps in-frame clones and lacks some. The profile shows under 20,000 clones, 80% to 95% of them singletons. Sequenced: CD4+ T cells from blood. These receptors originate from a human donor with classical Hodgkin lymphoma. Both conserved end residues are part of each CDR3. The order of the fields is J gene, clone size, D gene, V gene, CDR3 DNA, CDR3 protein. A D gene is named only where the DNA matches it firmly. Some rows have no size entry. The others give once, few or many, or a class for an expanded clone.

TRBJ1-1	-	-	TRBV5-1	TGCGCCAGCAGACCGATGGATGCAATCACTGAAGCTTTCTTT	CASRPMDAITEAFF
TRBJ1-1	-	TRBD1	TRBV15	TGTGCCACCAGCAGAAGACAGGGGGCGATCGTATATGGAGCTTTCTTT	CATSRRQGAIVYGAFF
TRBJ2-6	-	TRBD1	TRBV10-3	TGTGCCATCAGTGAGTATGCAGGGGGCTCTGGGGCCAACGTCCTGACTTTC	CAISEYAGGSGANVLTF
TRBJ2-5	-	-	TRBV2	TGTGCCAGCAGTTTGGGACCGACGACTCAAGAGACCCAGTACTTC	CASSLGPTTQETQYF
TRBJ2-1	-	TRBD1	TRBV7-9	TGTGCCAGCAGCCTAACCGGGACAGGGCACAATGAGCAGTTCTTC	CASSLTGTGHNEQFF
TRBJ2-3	-	-	TRBV4-1	TGCGCCAGCAGCCCGGGCCCCCGCGCAGATACGCAGTATTTT	CASSPGPRADTQYF
TRBJ1-4	-	-	TRBV28	TGTGCCAGCAGTTGGACCGGTCGAGGGGAAAAACTGTTTTTT	CASSWTGRGEKLFF
TRBJ1-5	-	-	TRBV5-5	TGTGCCAGCAGCTTGGTAGGAGCGGAAAGCAATCAGCCCCAGCATTTT	CASSLVGAESNQPQHF
TRBJ2-1	-	-	TRBV5-1	TGCGCCAGCAGCTTGGGCCACAAGGCCCTAGCAAAGAATGAGCAGTTCTTC	CASSLGHKALAKNEQFF
TRBJ2-4	-	TRBD1	TRBV7-2	TGTGCCAGCAGCCCCTCGACAGGGCAAGACATTCAGTACTTC	CASSPSTGQDIQYF
TRBJ1-4	once	-	TRBV20-1	TGCAGTGCTAGAGAGGGGGAAAAACTGTTTTTT	CSAREGEKLFF
TRBJ2-7	-	TRBD1	TRBV30	TGTGCCTGGAGTGTAAAGAGTACAGGGGGATACGAGCAGTACTTC	CAWSVKSTGGYEQYF
TRBJ2-1	-	TRBD2	TRBV7-9	TGTGCCAGCAGTGGGGCTAGCGGGAGCTCCTACAATGAGCAGTTCTTC	CASSGASGSSYNEQFF
TRBJ2-2	-	TRBD2	TRBV7-2	TGTGCCAGCAGCCTAGCGGGAGGAGGTTCTTCCGGGGAGCTGTTTTTT	CASSLAGGGSSGELFF
TRBJ2-2	-	-	TRBV7-9	TGTGCCAGCAGCTTTCCAGGGGCCACCGGGGAGCTGTTTTTT	CASSFPGATGELFF
TRBJ2-1	-	-	TRBV10-3	TGTGCCATCAGGAGCGGCTACAATGAGCAGTTCTTC	CAIRSGYNEQFF
TRBJ2-1	-	TRBD1	TRBV5-1	TGCGCCAGCAGCCAGGGACAGGGAGGGACGAATGAGCAGTTCTTC	CASSQGQGGTNEQFF
TRBJ2-2	-	TRBD2	TRBV4-1	TGCGCCAGCAGCCAAGATCTGAGGGCTAGCGGGATCACCGGGGAGCTGTTTTTT	CASSQDLRASGITGELFF
TRBJ1-5	-	-	TRBV5-8	TGTGCCAGCAGCTTGGAGGCTAATCAGCCCCAGCATTTT	CASSLEANQPQHF
TRBJ1-4	-	-	TRBV5-1	TGCGCCAGCAGCTCTGGCGCTACAACTAATGAAAAACTGTTTTTT	CASSSGATTNEKLFF
TRBJ1-1	-	-	TRBV9	TGTGCCAGCAGCGTCTCGGGCCGCACTGAAGCTTTCTTT	CASSVSGRTEAFF
TRBJ2-7	-	-	TRBV19	TGTGCCAGTAGCTCGGAGGGGGCCTGGGAGCAGTACTTC	CASSSEGAWEQYF
TRBJ1-2	-	TRBD1	TRBV28	TGTGCCAGCAGTTTCTCCAGGGGGCCTAACTATGGCTACACCTTC	CASSFSRGPNYGYTF
TRBJ2-2	-	TRBD2	TRBV5-4	TGTGCCAGCAGCCATGGGACTAGCGGAAACACCGGGGAGCTGTTTTTT	CASSHGTSGNTGELFF
TRBJ2-1	-	-	TRBV5-1	TGCGCCAGCAGCTTAGACCTCCTGACGGGCTACAATGAGCAGTTCTTC	CASSLDLLTGYNEQFF
TRBJ2-7	-	TRBD2	TRBV6-5	TGTGCCAGCCGCGGGGGGGACCCCCCCTACGAGCAGTACTTC	CASRGGDPPYEQYF
TRBJ2-3	-	TRBD1	TRBV7-7	TGTGCCAGCAGCCAGACAGGGGAAACAGATACGCAGTATTTT	CASSQTGETDTQYF
TRBJ2-7	-	-	TRBV6-1	TGTGCCAGCGGTTGGATGGTACAACACTACGAGCAGTACTTC	CASGWMVQHYEQYF
TRBJ2-1	once	-	TRBV5-4	TGTGCCAGCAGCCCCCTCGAACGGAGCCCCTCGGGTGAGCAGTTCTTC	CASSPLERSPSGEQFF
TRBJ1-1	-	TRBD1	TRBV19	TGTGCCAGTAGAAGTCGACAGGGAGGAGGAGCTTTCTTT	CASRSRQGGGAFF
TRBJ1-2	-	-	TRBV5-4	TGTGCCAGCAGCTTGGTTTCCGGGTATGGCTACACCTTC	CASSLVSGYGYTF
TRBJ2-1	-	-	TRBV29-1	TGCAGCGTTCTCAGCTTCTCCTACAATGAGCAGTTCTTC	CSVLSFSYNEQFF
TRBJ2-2	-	TRBD2	TRBV6-4	TGTGCCAGCAGGCCGACAGGGCCCTGGGCTAGCGGGAGGGGGAGCGGGGAGCTGTTTTTT	CASRPTGPWASGRGSGELFF
TRBJ2-7	-	-	TRBV9	TGTGCCAGCAGCGTAGAAGGTAGCGGCCTTTACGAGCAGTACTTC	CASSVEGSGLYEQYF
TRBJ1-4	-	-	TRBV13	TGTGCCAGCAGCTTACGGGGGGGAAACGAAAAACTGTTTTTT	CASSLRGGNEKLFF
TRBJ2-1	-	-	TRBV6-6	TGTGCCAGCAGCTTATACAATGAGCAGTTCTTC	CASSLYNEQFF
TRBJ1-6	-	TRBD1	TRBV5-1	TGCGCCAGCAGCGAGGGGGCCCATAATTCACCCCTCCACTTT	CASSEGAHNSPLHF
TRBJ1-1	-	-	TRBV5-1	TGCGCCAGCAGCCCCACGGTAGGGTCGAACACTGAAGCTTTCTTT	CASSPTVGSNTEAFF
TRBJ1-2	-	-	TRBV19	TGTGCCAGTAGTATAGAGGCGGGTGGCTACACCTTC	CASSIEAGGYTF
TRBJ2-5	-	-	TRBV6-5	TGTGCCAGCAGTCTCAAGTCTGGCGTGCAGTACTTC	CASSLKSGVQYF
TRBJ2-7	-	-	TRBV30	TGTGCCTGGAGTCTGGGACCTCGGCAGTACTTC	CAWSLGPRQYF
TRBJ1-1	-	-	TRBV6-1	TGTGCCAGCAGCCGACGGGCAGTCAACACTGAAGCTTTCTTT	CASSRRAVNTEAFF
TRBJ1-2	few	-	TRBV18	TGTGCCAGCTCAGCTCCCAACTATGGCTACACCTTC	CASSAPNYGYTF
TRBJ2-5	-	TRBD2	TRBV18	TGTGCCAGCTCACCACGGTCTAGCGGGAGACGAGAGACCCAGTACTTC	CASSPRSSGRRETQYF
TRBJ2-7	-	-	TRBV10-3	TGTGCCATCAGCGACTTGACGGCCTCCTACGAGCAGTACTTC	CAISDLTASYEQYF
TRBJ2-1	-	TRBD2	TRBV6-1	TGTGCCAGCAGTGCGAATAGCGGGAGCTCCTACAATGAGCAGTTCTTC	CASSANSGSSYNEQFF
TRBJ2-2	-	-	TRBV19	TGTGCCAGGAGGGGTACCGGGGAGCTGTTTTTT	CARRGTGELFF
TRBJ2-1	-	TRBD2	TRBV5-1	TGCGCCAGCAGCTTGGTGGGACTAGCGGGGAGATTCTACAATGAGCAGTTCTTC	CASSLVGLAGRFYNEQFF
TRBJ1-6	-	-	TRBV30	TGTGCCTGGATGCTAGGGGGAGATTCACCCCTCCACTTT	CAWMLGGDSPLHF
TRBJ2-1	once	TRBD2	TRBV6-5	TGTGCCAGCAGCCTTCGTCGGGGGGACAATGAGCAGTTCTTC	CASSLRRGDNEQFF
TRBJ1-4	-	-	TRBV18	TGTGCCAGCTCACCACCGAACCCCTCGGGAAAACTGTTTTTT	CASSPPNPSGKLFF
TRBJ1-2	few	TRBD1	TRBV28	TGTGCCACCTCGACAGGGGACTATGGCTACACCTTC	CATSTGDYGYTF
TRBJ2-1	-	TRBD2	TRBV4-1	TGCGCCAGCAGCCAAGGACTGGGTACTAGCGGGAGACGCAGGTACAATGAGCAGTTCTTC	CASSQGLGTSGRRRYNEQFF
TRBJ2-3	few	-	TRBV5-4	TGTGCCAGCAGCTTCTTGGATACGCAGTATTTT	CASSFLDTQYF